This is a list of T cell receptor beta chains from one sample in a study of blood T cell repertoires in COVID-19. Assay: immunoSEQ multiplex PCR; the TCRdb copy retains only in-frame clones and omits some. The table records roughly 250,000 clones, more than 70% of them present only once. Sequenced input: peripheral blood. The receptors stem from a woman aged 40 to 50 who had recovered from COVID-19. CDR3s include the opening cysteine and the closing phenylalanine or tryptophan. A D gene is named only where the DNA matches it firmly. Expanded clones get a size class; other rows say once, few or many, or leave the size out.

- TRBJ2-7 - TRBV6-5 TGTGCCAGCAGTTACGGTCTCAGCTACGAGCAGTACTTC CASSYGLSYEQYF
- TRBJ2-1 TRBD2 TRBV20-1 TGCAGTGCTAGCCGGGGGGGTGAGCAGTTCTTC CSASRGGEQFF
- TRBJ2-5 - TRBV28 TGTGCCAGCAGCGCCAGGGTCCTACGGGCGAAAGAGACCCAGTACTTC CASSARVLRAKETQYF
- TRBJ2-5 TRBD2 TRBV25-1 TGTGCCAGCAGCCCCCGGGGGGGGGTCCAAGAGACCCAGTACTTC CASSPRGGVQETQYF
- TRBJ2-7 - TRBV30 TGTGCCTGCACTGACAGAGAATACTACGAGCAGTACTTC CACTDREYYEQYF
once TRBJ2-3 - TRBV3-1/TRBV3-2 TGTGCCAGCAGCCAAGGCTGGAGTGGGTCGGCCCCGGGGTATTTT CASSQGWSGSAPGYF
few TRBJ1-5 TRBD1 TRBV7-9 TGTGCCAGCAGCTCCGGGACAGGGATCGGAGGGCCCCAGCATTTT CASSSGTGIGGPQHF
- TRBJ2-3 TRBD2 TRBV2 TGTGCCAGCAATCGACTAGCGGGACACACAGATACGCAGTATTTT CASNRLAGHTDTQYF
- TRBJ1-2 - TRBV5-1 TGCGCCAGCAGGCCGGTGACAGGTGCTAACTATGGCTACACCTTC CASRPVTGANYGYTF
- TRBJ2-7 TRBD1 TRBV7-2 TGTGCCAGCAGCTTAGGGACAGGGAGGACCTACGAGCAGTACTTC CASSLGTGRTYEQYF
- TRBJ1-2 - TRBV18 TGTGCCAGCTCACCACCGGCCTCTAACTATGGCTACACCTTC CASSPPASNYGYTF
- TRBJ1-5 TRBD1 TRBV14 TGTGCCAGCGGGACAGGTGGGTGGCCCCAGCATTTT CASGTGGWPQHF
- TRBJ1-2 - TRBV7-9 TGTGCCAGCAGCTTATCAGGGAACACCTATGGCTACACCTTC CASSLSGNTYGYTF
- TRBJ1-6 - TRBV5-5 TGTGCCAGCAGCTTGGCCGGGGGGATCTCCCTCCACTTT CASSLAGGISLHF
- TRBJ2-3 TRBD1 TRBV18 TGTGCCAGCTCACAAGGGACAGGTCCCTATACGCAGTATTTT CASSQGTGPYTQYF
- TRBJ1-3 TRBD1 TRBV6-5 TGTGCCAGCAGTTACGACTGGACAGGGCCCGGAAACACCATATATTTT CASSYDWTGPGNTIYF
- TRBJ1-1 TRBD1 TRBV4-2 TGTGCCAGCAGCCAAGAAAGGGGACAGGGGGACAGCACTGAAGCTTTCTTT CASSQERGQGDSTEAFF
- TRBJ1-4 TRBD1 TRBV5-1 TGCGCCAGCAGCTTGGGGGACAGCCCAAATGAAAAACTGTTTTTT CASSLGDSPNEKLFF
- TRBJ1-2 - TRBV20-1 TGCAGTGCTAGGGCAGTCTATGGCTACACCTTC CSARAVYGYTF
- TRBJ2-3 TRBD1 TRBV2 TGTGCCAGCAGAAAAACAGGGGGTAAAATCTTCGCAGATACGCAGTATTTT CASRKTGGKIFADTQYF
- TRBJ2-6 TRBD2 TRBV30 TGTGCACGGGGGGGGGCTGGGGCCAACGTCCTGACTTTC CARGGAGANVLTF
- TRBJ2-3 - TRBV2 TGTGCCAGCAACCCACTAGGGGGAGGGGATACGCAGTATTTT CASNPLGGGDTQYF
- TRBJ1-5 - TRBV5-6 TGTGCCAGCAGCTTGAGAGGGGGGGGGCCCCAGCATTTT CASSLRGGGPQHF
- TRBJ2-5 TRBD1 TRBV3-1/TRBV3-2 TGTGCCAGCAGCCCCCGGGACAGGCGGGCCGAGACCCAGTACTTC CASSPRDRRAETQYF
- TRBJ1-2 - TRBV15 TGTGCCACCAGTCAGGGGTTGGCGGCTAACTATGGCTACACCTTC CATSQGLAANYGYTF
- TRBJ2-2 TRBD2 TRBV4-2 TGTGCCAGCAGCCAAGAGAATAGCGGGACCGGCGGGGAGCTGTTTTTT CASSQENSGTGGELFF
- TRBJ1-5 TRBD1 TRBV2 TGTGCCAGCAGGGATAGGACAGGGGGGGATCAGCCCCAGCATTTT CASRDRTGGDQPQHF
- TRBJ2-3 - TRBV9 TGTGCCAGCTCCCCGGCGGGAACAGATACGCAGTATTTT CASSPAGTDTQYF
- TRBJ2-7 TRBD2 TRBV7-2 TGTGCCAGCAGCTTAGGGGGCGGGCTAGCGGGTGAGCAGTACTTC CASSLGGGLAGEQYF
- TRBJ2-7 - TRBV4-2 TGTGCCAGCAGCCCCCTCGGGGGGCCCTACGAGCAGTACTTC CASSPLGGPYEQYF
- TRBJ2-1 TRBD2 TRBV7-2 TGTGCCAGCAGCTTAGCGCCTCGGCGGGAGAAGAATGAGCAGTTCTTC CASSLAPRREKNEQFF
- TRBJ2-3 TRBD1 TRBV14 TGTGCCAGCAGCTGGGGACAGGGTAGCACAGATACGCAGTATTTT CASSWGQGSTDTQYF
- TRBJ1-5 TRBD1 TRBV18 TGTGCCAGCTCCCCAGGCGGGACAGGGAGCAATCAGCCCCAGCATTTT CASSPGGTGSNQPQHF
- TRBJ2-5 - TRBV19 TGTGCCACCTCGCCCAGTGTAACGAAAGAGACCCAGTACTTC CATSPSVTKETQYF
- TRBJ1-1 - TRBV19 TGTGCCAGTAGTATTGGGGGGGAGAACACTGAAGCTTTCTTT CASSIGGENTEAFF
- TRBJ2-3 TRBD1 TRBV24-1 TGTGCCACCAGCCCCACCGGGACAGGGGCAGGGGATACGCAGTATTTT CATSPTGTGAGDTQYF
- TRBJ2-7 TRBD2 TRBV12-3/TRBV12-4 TGTGCCAGCAGTTTAGCGGGGAGGGGTGAGCAGTACTTC CASSLAGRGEQYF
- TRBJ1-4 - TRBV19 TGTGCCACCAGCCCTCAGGGTGTTAAGGGTGAAAAACTGTTTTTT CATSPQGVKGEKLFF
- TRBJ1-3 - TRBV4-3 TGCGCCAGCAGCCGAACCACAGAGGGAAACACCATATATTTT CASSRTTEGNTIYF
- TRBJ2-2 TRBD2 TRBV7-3 TGTGCCAGCAGCCGCCGGACTAGCGGGATTCCGACTTTCCACCGGGAGCTGTTTTTT CASSRRTSGIPTFHRELFF